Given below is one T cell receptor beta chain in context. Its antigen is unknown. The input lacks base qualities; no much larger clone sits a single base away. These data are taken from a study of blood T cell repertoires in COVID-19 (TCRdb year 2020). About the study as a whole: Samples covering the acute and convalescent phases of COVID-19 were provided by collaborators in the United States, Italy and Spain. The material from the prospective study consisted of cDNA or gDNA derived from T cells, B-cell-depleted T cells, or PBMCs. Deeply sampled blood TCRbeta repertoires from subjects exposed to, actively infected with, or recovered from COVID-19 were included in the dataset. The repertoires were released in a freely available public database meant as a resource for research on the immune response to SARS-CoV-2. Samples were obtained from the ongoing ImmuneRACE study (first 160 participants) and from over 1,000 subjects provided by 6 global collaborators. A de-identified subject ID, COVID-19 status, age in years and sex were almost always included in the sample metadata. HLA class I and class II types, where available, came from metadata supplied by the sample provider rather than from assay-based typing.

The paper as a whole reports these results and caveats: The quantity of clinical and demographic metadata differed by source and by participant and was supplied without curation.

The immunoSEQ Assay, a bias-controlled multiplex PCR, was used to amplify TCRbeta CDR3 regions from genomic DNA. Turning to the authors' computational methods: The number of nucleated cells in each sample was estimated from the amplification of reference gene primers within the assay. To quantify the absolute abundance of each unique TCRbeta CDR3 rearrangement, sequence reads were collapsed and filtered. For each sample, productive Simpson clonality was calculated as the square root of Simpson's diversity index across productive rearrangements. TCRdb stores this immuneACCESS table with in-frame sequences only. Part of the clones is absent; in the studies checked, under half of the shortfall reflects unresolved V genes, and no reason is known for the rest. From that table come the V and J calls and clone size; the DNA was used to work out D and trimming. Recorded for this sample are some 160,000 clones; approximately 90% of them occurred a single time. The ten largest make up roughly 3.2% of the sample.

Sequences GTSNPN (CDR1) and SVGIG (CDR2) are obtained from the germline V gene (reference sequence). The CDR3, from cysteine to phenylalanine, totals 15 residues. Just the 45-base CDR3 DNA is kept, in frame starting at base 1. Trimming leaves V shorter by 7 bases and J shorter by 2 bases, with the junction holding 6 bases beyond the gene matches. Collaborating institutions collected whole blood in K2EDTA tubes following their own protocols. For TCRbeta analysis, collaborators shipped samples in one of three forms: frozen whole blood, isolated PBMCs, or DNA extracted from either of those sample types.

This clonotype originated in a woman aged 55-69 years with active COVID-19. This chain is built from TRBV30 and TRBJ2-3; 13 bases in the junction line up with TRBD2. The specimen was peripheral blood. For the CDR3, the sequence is CASRTSGSNTDTQYF. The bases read TGTGCCTCTAGGACTAGCGGGAGTAACACAGATACGCAGTATTTT. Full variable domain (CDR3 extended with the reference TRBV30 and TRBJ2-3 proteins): SQTIHQWPATLVQPVGSPLSLECTVEGTSNPNLYWYRQAAGRGLQLLFYSVGIGQISSEVPQNLSASRPQDRQFILSSKKLLLSDSGFYLCASRTSGSNTDTQYFGPGTRLTVL.